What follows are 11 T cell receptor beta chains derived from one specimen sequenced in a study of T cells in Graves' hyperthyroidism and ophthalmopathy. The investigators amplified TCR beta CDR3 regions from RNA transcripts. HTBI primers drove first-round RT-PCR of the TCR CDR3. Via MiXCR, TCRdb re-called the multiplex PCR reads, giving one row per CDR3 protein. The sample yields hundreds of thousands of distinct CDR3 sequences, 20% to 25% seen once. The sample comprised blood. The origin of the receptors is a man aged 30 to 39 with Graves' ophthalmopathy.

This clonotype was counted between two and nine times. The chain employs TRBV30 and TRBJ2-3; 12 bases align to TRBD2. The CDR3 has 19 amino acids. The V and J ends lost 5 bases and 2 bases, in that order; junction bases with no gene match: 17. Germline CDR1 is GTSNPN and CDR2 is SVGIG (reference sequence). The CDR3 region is CAWSPLAGGLSVFTDTQYF. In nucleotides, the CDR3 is TGTGCCTGGTCCCCCCTAGCGGGAGGGCTCTCCGTCTTCACAGATACGCAGTATTTT.

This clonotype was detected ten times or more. CDR3 sequence reads: CASSVGEVNEQFF. CDR3 in DNA: TGTGCCAGCAGTGTTGGGGAGGTCAATGAGCAGTTCTTC. V is TRBV6-1 and J is TRBJ2-1; possible D gene TRBD2, 6 bases. The CDR3 covers 13 residues. Trimming stripped 4 bases from V and 6 bases from J, with 10 bases between. CDR1 and CDR2 from the germline V gene are MNHNS and SASEGT.

CDR3 amino acids: CSAGGRREPYEQYF. CDR3 DNA: TGCAGTGCTGGGGGGCGGAGGGAACCCTACGAGCAGTACTTC. The V call is TRBV20-1, the J call TRBJ2-7; either TRBD1 or TRBD2 may fit D (6 bases each). V was trimmed by 5 bases and J by 2 bases, leaving 16 bases between them. Germline values: CDR1 DFQATT, CDR2 SNEGSKA (reference sequence). The CDR3 length is 14 residues.

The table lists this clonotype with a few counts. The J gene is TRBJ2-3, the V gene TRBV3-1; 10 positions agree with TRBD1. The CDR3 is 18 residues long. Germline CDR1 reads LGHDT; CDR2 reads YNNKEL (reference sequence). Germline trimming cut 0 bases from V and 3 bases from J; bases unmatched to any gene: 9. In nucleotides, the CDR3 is TGTGCCAGCAGCCAAGATAGGGCGGGGGACAGGGGAACAGATACGCAGTATTTT. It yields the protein CASSQDRAGDRGTDTQYF.

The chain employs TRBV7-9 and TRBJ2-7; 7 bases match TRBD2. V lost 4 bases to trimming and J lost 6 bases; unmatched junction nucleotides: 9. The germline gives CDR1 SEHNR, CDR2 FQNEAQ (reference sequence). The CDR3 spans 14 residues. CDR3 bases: TGTGCCAGCAGCTCCAGCGGGGCGGATGGCGAGCAGTACTTC. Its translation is CASSSSGADGEQYF.

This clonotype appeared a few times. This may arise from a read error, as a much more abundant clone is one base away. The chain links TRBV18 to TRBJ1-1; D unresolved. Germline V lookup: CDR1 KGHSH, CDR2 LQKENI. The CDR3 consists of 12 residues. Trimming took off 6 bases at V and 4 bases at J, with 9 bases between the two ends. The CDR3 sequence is CASSQRSTEAFF. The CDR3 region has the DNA TGTGCCAGCTCCCAAAGGAGCACTGAAGCTTTCTTT. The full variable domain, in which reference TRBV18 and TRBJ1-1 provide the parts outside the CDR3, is NAGVMQNPRHLVRRRGQEARLRCSPMKGHSHVYWYRQLPEEGLKFMVYLQKENIIDESGMPKERFSAEFPKEGPSILRIQQVVRGDSAAYFCASSQRSTEAFFGQGTRLTVV.

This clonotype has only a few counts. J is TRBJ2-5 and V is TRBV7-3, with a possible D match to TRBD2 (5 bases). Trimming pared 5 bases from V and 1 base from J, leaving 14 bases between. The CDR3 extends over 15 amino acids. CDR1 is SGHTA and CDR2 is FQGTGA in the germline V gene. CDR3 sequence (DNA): TGTGCCAGCAGCCCCCGGGGATCGGCCCAAGAGACCCAGTACTTC. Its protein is CASSPRGSAQETQYF. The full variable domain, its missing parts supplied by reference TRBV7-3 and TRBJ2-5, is GAGVSQTPSNKVTEKGKYVELRCDPISGHTALYWYRQSLGQGPEFLIYFQGTGAADDSGLPNDRFFAVRPEGSVSTLKIQRTERGDSAVYLCASSPRGSAQETQYFGPGTRLLVL.

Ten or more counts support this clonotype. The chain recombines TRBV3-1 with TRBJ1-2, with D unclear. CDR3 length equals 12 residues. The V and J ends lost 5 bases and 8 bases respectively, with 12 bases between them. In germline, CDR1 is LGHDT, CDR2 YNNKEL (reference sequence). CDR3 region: CASSLDLGGYTF. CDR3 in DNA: TGTGCCAGCAGCTTAGATTTGGGCGGCTACACCTTC.

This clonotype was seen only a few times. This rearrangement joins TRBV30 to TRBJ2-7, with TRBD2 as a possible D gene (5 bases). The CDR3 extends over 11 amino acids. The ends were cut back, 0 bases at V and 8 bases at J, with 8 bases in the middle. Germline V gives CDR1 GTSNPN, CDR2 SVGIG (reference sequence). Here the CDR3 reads CAWSVGSQQYF. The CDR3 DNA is TGTGCCTGGAGTGTAGGGAGTCAGCAGTACTTC.

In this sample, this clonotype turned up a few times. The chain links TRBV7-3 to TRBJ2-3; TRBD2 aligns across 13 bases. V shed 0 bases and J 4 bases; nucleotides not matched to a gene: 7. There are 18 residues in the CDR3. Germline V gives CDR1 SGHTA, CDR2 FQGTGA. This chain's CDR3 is CASSLTSGLAGASDTQYF. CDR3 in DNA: TGTGCCAGCAGCTTAACCTCAGGACTAGCGGGAGCATCAGATACGCAGTATTTT.

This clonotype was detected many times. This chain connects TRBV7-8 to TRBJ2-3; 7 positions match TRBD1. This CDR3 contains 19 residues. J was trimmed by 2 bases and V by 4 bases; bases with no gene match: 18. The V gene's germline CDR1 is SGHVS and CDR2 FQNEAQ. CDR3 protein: CASSYDGWDRVISTDTQYF. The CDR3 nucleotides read TGTGCCAGCAGCTACGACGGATGGGACAGAGTCATCTCCACAGATACGCAGTATTTT.